Presented here are 26 T cell receptor beta chains from one specimen sequenced in a study of blood T cell repertoires in COVID-19. Measured with immunoSEQ multiplex PCR; TCRdb has only the in-frame clones, and not every one. The data hold some 130,000 clones, with more than 80% observed a single time. The material sequenced was peripheral blood. These TCRs come from a human donor in a cohort sampled during active COVID-19.

The chain joins TRBV7-2 to TRBJ2-3; D is possibly TRBD2 (7 bases). Germline V CDR1 and CDR2: SGHTA, FQGNSA. This CDR3 is built from 18 residues. Trimming took 1 base from V and 2 from J, leaving 19 bases between them. The CDR3 nucleotides are TGTGCCAGCAGCTTAGAAGGGGGGGGGAGCACTATCACAGATACGCAGTATTTT. Amino acid sequence: CASSLEGGGSTITDTQYF.

The V and J genes are TRBV2 and TRBJ2-7, with TRBD2 matching 13 bases. V was pared by 5 bases and J by 4 bases, with 5 bases of the junction left unmatched. CDR1 SNHLY and CDR2 FYNNEI come from the germline V gene. The CDR3 runs 15 residues. CDR3: CASSQTSGGRYEQYF. The CDR3 bases are TGTGCCAGCAGTCAGACTAGCGGGGGGAGGTACGAGCAGTACTTC.

The chain has TRBV4-3 and TRBJ2-1; a possible D gene is TRBD2 (5 bases). Trimming shortened V by 1 base and J by 10 bases, and 20 bases separated the two germline ends. This CDR3 spans 16 amino acids. The germline CDR1 and CDR2 sequences are LGHNA and YSLEER. The CDR3 region has the DNA TGCGCCAGCAGCCAAGTTGGGGTGGGAGTTAGTTTCGAGCAGTTCTTC. Its protein product is CASSQVGVGVSFEQFF.

The chain combines TRBV10-3 with TRBJ1-1; the D is unclear. From germline, CDR1 is ENHRY and CDR2 SYGVKD. The CDR3 runs 12 residues. V lost 6 bases, J lost 7 bases, and 12 bases lay in between. CDR3 in DNA: TGTGCCATCAGCCTAGTTGGCAGTGAAGCTTTCTTT. Translation: CAISLVGSEAFF.

V usage is TRBV11-3 and J usage is TRBJ2-3; 11 bases fit TRBD2. V shed 0 bases and J 8 bases; nucleotides not matched to a gene: 4. Germline CDR1 is SGHNT and CDR2 is YENEEA. The CDR3 contains 15 residues. CDR3 DNA: TGTGCCAGCAGCTTAGATAGCGGGAGGGGCGGTACGCAGTATTTT. It specifies CASSLDSGRGGTQYF.

The chain has TRBV2 and TRBJ2-3, with a tentative D call TRBD1 (6 bases). Per the germline V gene, CDR1 is SNHLY and CDR2 is FYNNEI. The CDR3 is made up of 15 amino acids. Trimming took off 1 base at V and 1 base at J, with 9 bases between the two ends. The CDR3 is CASSEDRARTDTQYF. CDR3 DNA sequence: TGTGCCAGCAGTGAAGACAGGGCGCGCACAGATACGCAGTATTTT.

The chain couples TRBV5-1 to TRBJ2-1; weak D call: TRBD2 (6 bases). The germline V gene encodes CDR1 SGHRS and CDR2 YFSETQ. Trimming removed 4 bases from V and 1 base from J, with 18 bases in between. This CDR3 is built from 17 residues. The CDR3 is CASSPGLSPSSYNEQFF. In DNA, the CDR3 is TGCGCCAGCAGCCCAGGACTATCCCCTTCATCCTACAATGAGCAGTTCTTC.

The CDR3 DNA reads as TGTGCCAGCAGCTTAGAACTAGCGGGAGGAAATACGCAGTATTTT. Amino acid sequence: CASSLELAGGNTQYF. The rearrangement links TRBV7-8 to TRBJ2-3, with 12 bases identical to TRBD2. CDR3 length equals 15 residues. Germline loops: CDR1 SGHVS, CDR2 FQNEAQ. J was trimmed by 7 bases and V by 1 base; bases with no gene match: 3.

The genes are TRBV5-6 and TRBJ2-7; D gene ambiguous. There are 14 residues in the CDR3. Trimming pared 6 bases from V and 6 bases from J, leaving 19 bases between. The germline CDR1 and CDR2 sequences are SGHDT and YYEEEE. The CDR3 coding sequence is TGTGCCAGCACTTACCTTGAAGGAAACAGCGAGCAGTACGTC. Translated, it gives CASTYLEGNSEQYV.

This chain joins TRBV11-2 and TRBJ2-5, with 9 bases aligning to TRBD2. The CDR3 covers 14 residues. CDR1 and CDR2 from the germline V gene are SGHAT and FQNNGV. V dropped 5 bases and J dropped 4; count of bases not matched to a gene: 5. CDR3 bases: TGTGCCAGCAGCCCTCTAGCGGGAATAGAGACCCAGTACTTC. The encoded protein is CASSPLAGIETQYF.

This clone was counted only a few times. The chain carries TRBV6-2 or TRBV6-3 and TRBJ2-1, with TRBD2 matching 9 bases. V lost 0 bases, J lost 3 bases, and 6 bases stayed unmatched. The germline CDR1 and CDR2 sequences are MNHEY and SVGEGT. The CDR3 sequence is 17 residues long. This CDR3 is CASSYSPPSGIYNEQFF. The CDR3 region has the DNA TGTGCCAGCAGTTACTCTCCCCCTAGCGGGATCTACAATGAGCAGTTCTTC.

The CDR3 reads CASSLTPAERNTEAFF. The DNA of the CDR3 is TGTGCCAGCAGCTTAACGCCGGCGGAGAGGAACACTGAAGCTTTCTTT. The genes are TRBV7-8 and TRBJ1-1; D gene unclear. The germline V and J ends were trimmed by 2 bases and 1 base, with 14 bases remaining between them. There are 16 residues in the CDR3. The germline V gene has CDR1 SGHVS and CDR2 FQNEAQ. The entire variable domain, with the rest obtained from reference TRBV7-8 and TRBJ1-1, is as follows: GAGVSQSPRYKVAKRGQDVALRCDPISGHVSLFWYQQALGQGPEFLTYFQNEAQLDKSGLPSDRFFAERPEGSVSTLKIQRTQQEDSAVYLCASSLTPAERNTEAFFGQGTRLTVV.

This chain connects TRBV19 to TRBJ2-3; TRBD2 aligns across 10 bases. The V segment lost 3 bases and the J segment 6 bases; nucleotides outside the gene matches: 6. CDR1 is LNHDA and CDR2 is SQIVND in the germline V gene (reference sequence). The CDR3 totals 15 residues. Here the CDR3 DNA reads TGTGCCAGTAGTATCGGTCCTAGCGGGAGTGATACGCAGTATTTT. Its translation is CASSIGPSGSDTQYF.

The V call is TRBV6-2 or TRBV6-3, the J call TRBJ2-5; 7 bases are a match to TRBD1. The V and J ends lost 5 bases and 0 bases, in that order; junction bases with no gene match: 6. The CDR3 spans 15 residues. Germline CDR1 is MNHEY and CDR2 is SVGEGT. CDR3: CASSDPGTDQETQYF. The CDR3 DNA follows: TGTGCCAGCAGTGACCCCGGGACAGACCAAGAGACCCAGTACTTC.

This clone was recorded only once. The rearrangement links TRBV5-8 to TRBJ1-2; D remains ambiguous. This CDR3 region has 14 residues. Germline V gives CDR1 SGHTS, CDR2 YDEGEE. V lost 0 bases to trimming and J lost 0 bases, with 6 bases between them. CDR3 residues: CASSLEIANYGYTF. Here the CDR3 DNA reads TGTGCCAGCAGCTTGGAGATAGCTAACTATGGCTACACCTTC.

V gene TRBV9 combines with J gene TRBJ2-5; perhaps TRBD1 as D (6 bases). Trimming left V 4 bases short and J 2 bases short, with 12 bases between. The CDR3 runs to 14 residues. Germline-derived CDR1 and CDR2 are SGDLS and YYNGEE. The CDR3 is CASSPSGAQETQYF. CDR3 bases: TGTGCCAGCAGCCCGTCAGGGGCGCAAGAGACCCAGTACTTC.

V is TRBV30 and J is TRBJ1-2, with 7 bases matching TRBD1. Trimming removed 5 bases from V and 6 bases from J; junction bases left unmatched: 9. The CDR3 length is 13 residues. Germline-derived CDR1 and CDR2 are GTSNPN and SVGIG (reference sequence). The chain's CDR3 is CAWGHRGTDGYTF. The DNA for the CDR3 is TGTGCCTGGGGCCACAGGGGAACGGATGGCTACACCTTC. Supplemented by reference TRBV30 and TRBJ1-2, the full variable domain reads SQTIHQWPATLVQPVGSPLSLECTVEGTSNPNLYWYRQAAGRGLQLLFYSVGIGQISSEVPQNLSASRPQDRQFILSSKKLLLSDSGFYLCAWGHRGTDGYTFGSGTRLTVV.

This CDR3 is CAISPDRAGGYTF. As DNA, the CDR3 is TGTGCCATCAGCCCGGACAGGGCGGGTGGCTACACCTTC. The V gene is TRBV10-3, the J gene TRBJ1-2; 8 bases fit TRBD1. This CDR3 is built from 13 residues. Germline V gene sequence: CDR1 ENHRY, CDR2 SYGVKD. V gave up 6 bases and J gave up 7 bases; unmatched junction bases: 7.

The chain joins TRBV4-3 to TRBJ2-1; 9 nucleotides align to TRBD1. Germline values: CDR1 LGHNA, CDR2 YSLEER. Trimming cost V 3 bases and J 9 bases; bases outside gene matches: 6. The length of the CDR3 is 14 residues. The CDR3 reads CASSHRTGDGEQFF. The CDR3 nucleotides read TGCGCCAGCAGCCACCGGACAGGGGACGGTGAGCAGTTCTTC.

In nucleotides, the CDR3 is TGTGCCTGGATAGGGGGGGGCACTGAAGCTTTCTTT. Its translation is CAWIGGGTEAFF. V is TRBV30 and J is TRBJ1-1; TRBD1 is a possible D gene (6 bases). Germline V gene data show CDR1 as GTSNPN and CDR2 as SVGIG (reference sequence). The CDR3 extends over 12 amino acids. V lost 4 bases, J lost 4 bases, and 10 bases lay in between. Filled out from reference TRBV30 and TRBJ1-1, the complete variable domain reads SQTIHQWPATLVQPVGSPLSLECTVEGTSNPNLYWYRQAAGRGLQLLFYSVGIGQISSEVPQNLSASRPQDRQFILSSKKLLLSDSGFYLCAWIGGGTEAFFGQGTRLTVV.

The gene calls are TRBV7-2 and TRBJ2-3; 8 bases align to TRBD2. V gave up 3 bases and J gave up 5 bases; unmatched junction bases: 10. CDR1 SGHTA and CDR2 FQGNSA come from the germline V gene. The CDR3 covers 16 residues. DNA for the CDR3: TGTGCCAGCAGCTTTTTGGCGGGGGGACGCGGAGATACGCAGTATTTT. This encodes CASSFLAGGRGDTQYF.

The chain carries TRBV30 and TRBJ1-2; maybe TRBD1 (6 bases). The CDR3 is 12 amino acids. V dropped 3 bases and J dropped 8 bases, with 13 bases sitting between them. The germline gives CDR1 GTSNPN, CDR2 SVGIG (reference sequence). DNA for the CDR3: TGTGCCTGGAGAGACAGGATGCGGGGCTACACCTTC. Translated, it gives CAWRDRMRGYTF.

DNA for the CDR3: TGTGCCAGCAGCTTACAGGGGGCCAGGTTTTGGGGCTACACCTTC. This gives the protein CASSLQGARFWGYTF. The rearrangement links TRBV7-2 to TRBJ1-2, with 8 bases matching TRBD1. CDR1 and CDR2 (germline): SGHTA, FQGNSA. The CDR3 covers 15 residues. The junction had 10 bases not matched to a gene; V was cut back by 2 bases and J by 8 bases.

The CDR3 nucleotides are TGTGCCAGCAGCTTAGACAGGGTCAATCAGCCCCAGCATTTT. Translation gives CASSLDRVNQPQHF. The chain has TRBV11-2 and TRBJ1-5; D might be TRBD1 (5 bases). With 0 bases removed from V and 3 bases from J, the gap between germline ends came to 6 bases. This CDR3 region has 14 residues. The V gene's germline CDR1 is SGHAT and CDR2 FQNNGV.

The CDR3 DNA reads as TGTGCCAGTAGTCTCCGACAGGGCCAAGAGACCCAGTACTTC. Protein: CASSLRQGQETQYF. The rearrangement links TRBV19 to TRBJ2-5; 7 nucleotides match TRBD1. Germline trimming cut 5 bases from V and 1 base from J; bases unmatched to any gene: 4. The germline CDR1 and CDR2 sequences are LNHDA and SQIVND (reference sequence). The CDR3 consists of 14 residues.

V is TRBV7-8 and J is TRBJ2-5; no clear D. In germline, CDR1 is SGHVS, CDR2 FQNEAQ. V gave up 0 bases and J gave up 1 base, with 9 bases separating them. CDR3 length: 15 amino acids. The CDR3 here is CASSLAGSPQETQYF. Here the CDR3 DNA reads TGTGCCAGCAGCTTAGCTGGCTCCCCCCAAGAGACCCAGTACTTC.